The TCR beta chain described here comes from a study of identical twins. Study-level points and caveats: The study found excess low generation probability among twin-shared out-of-frame alpha sequences. Invariant MAIT and iNKT cells are populations that could partly confound zero-insertion analyses. With abundant cord blood beta clonotypes, insertions were fewer; memory repertoires showed no such pattern.

Concerning this clonotype: Its antigen is currently unknown.

In TCRdb, the 5' RACE reads were re-called with MiXCR into one record per CDR3 protein. The sample lists 250,000 to 350,000 distinct CDR3 sequences; nearly 9.5% were seen once. V shed 0 bases and J shed 7 bases, with 22 bases lying between them. Germline-derived CDR1 and CDR2 are MNHEY and SVGAGI. This CDR3 is built from 18 residues. The data also belong to a second study, concerning yellow fever vaccine responses in identical twins.

Sequencing was performed on CD8+ T cells sorted from blood. The chain is built from TRBV6-5 and TRBJ2-1; no definite D call. The clonotype comes from a woman aged 18-30 years in good health. CDR3 loop: CASSYSINSASLGNEQFF. CDR3 sequence (DNA): TGTGCCAGCAGTTACTCGATCAATTCGGCCAGTTTAGGGAATGAGCAGTTCTTC.